This T cell receptor beta chain was identified in a study of early T cells in non-severe SARS-CoV-2 infection. Germline CDR1 reads ENHRY; CDR2 reads SYGVKD. The CDR3 totals 13 residues. The ends were cut back, 2 bases at V and 7 bases at J, with 8 bases in the middle. Each CDR3 protein gets one entry after TCRdb re-called the 5' RACE reads with MiXCR. The sample has about 22,000 distinct CDR3 sequences, approximately 4.5% seen once. In its sample, this clonotype is medium-sized. The sequencing sample was made of whole blood. The receptor was derived from an adult who was a healthcare worker with PCR-confirmed SARS-CoV-2 infection or an uninfected control (not recorded which). V gene TRBV10-3 combines with J gene TRBJ1-4, with no clear D. In nucleotides, the CDR3 is TGTGCCATCAGTGAGGCAGCCCTTGAAAAACTGTTTTTT. This gives the protein CAISEAALEKLFF.